This T cell receptor (beta chain) derives from a study of T-cell reconstitution after alpha-beta-depleted transplantation in children (dated by TCRdb to the mid-2010s). With respect to the entire study: Using TCR repertoire profiling, the study quantitatively followed how T-cell immune reconstitution unfolded in children after TCRalphabeta/CD19-depleted allogeneic hematopoietic cell transplantation.

In light of the paper, this sample's treatment or condition label describes: allogeneic hematopoietic cell transplantation with graft depleted of TCRalphabeta T cells and CD19 B cells. The transplant recipients were children given TCRalphabeta/CD19-depleted allogeneic hematopoietic cell grafts. This clonotype was picked up many times. What antigen it recognizes has not been identified. There are no base qualities to consult, and no much larger clone falls within one base. There are 14 amino acids in the CDR3, from cysteine to phenylalanine inclusive. Only the CDR3 part of the read is kept: 42 bases, read in frame from the first base. The germline V gene gives CDR1 as SQVTM and CDR2 as ANQGSEA. Trimming leaves V shorter by 0 bases and J shorter by 4 bases, with the junction holding 6 bases beyond the gene matches. Library method: PCR. The sequencing machine was an Illumina HiSeq 2500. TCR library preparation used molecular barcoding, with unique molecular identifiers applied to normalize quantification of the TCRbeta repertoire. TCRdb trimmed public reads at Q25 via fastp, called clones via MiXCR and kept in-frame beta chains. Merged by CDR3 protein, the rows form single entries marked with the most common genes and DNA. The table for this sample lists 200,000 to 250,000 distinct CDR3 sequences; less than 9% of them were counted only once. The ten largest clones take up approximately 6.3% of the sample.

Summary of the overall study and its limitations: In some patients, the high TCRbeta diversity seen at day 60 was put down to recipient T cells and intrathymic progenitors that had survived conditioning. About two months after transplant, the apparently early recovery of alphabetaT-cell counts reportedly depended on just several hundred clones that had expanded rapidly and came from non-depleted graft cells. The frequencies of hyperexpanded clones fell over the following months, and after one year, T-cell counts and TCRbeta diversity were mostly attributed to newly produced T cells.

The sequence joins TRBV29-1 to TRBJ2-7; TRBD2 matches 7 bases in the middle. Sequenced here: PBMCs, mostly from graft donor cells, sampled 180 days after TCRalphabeta/CD19-depleted stem cell transplant. The sequence derives from a male patient aged 10 to 17 who had a stem cell transplant for acute lymphoblastic leukemia, so the T cells may come from the graft donor. The CDR3 has the sequence CSVEDRGGRYEQYF. Read as DNA, the sequence is TGCAGCGTTGAAGATCGGGGCGGGAGATACGAGCAGTACTTC.